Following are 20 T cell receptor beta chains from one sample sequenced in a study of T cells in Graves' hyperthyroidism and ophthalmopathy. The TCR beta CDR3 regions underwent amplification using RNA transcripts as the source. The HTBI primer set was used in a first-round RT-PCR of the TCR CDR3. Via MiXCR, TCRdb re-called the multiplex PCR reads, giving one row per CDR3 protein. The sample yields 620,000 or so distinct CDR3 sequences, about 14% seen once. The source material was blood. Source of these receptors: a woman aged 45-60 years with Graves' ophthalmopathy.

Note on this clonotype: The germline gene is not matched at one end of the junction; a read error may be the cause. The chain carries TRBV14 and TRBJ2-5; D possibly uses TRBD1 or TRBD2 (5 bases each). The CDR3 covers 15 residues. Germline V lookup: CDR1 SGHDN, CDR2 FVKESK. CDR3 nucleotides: TGTGCCAGCAGCCAGATAACCGGGACCCAAGAGATCCAGTACTTC. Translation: CASSQITGTQEIQYF.

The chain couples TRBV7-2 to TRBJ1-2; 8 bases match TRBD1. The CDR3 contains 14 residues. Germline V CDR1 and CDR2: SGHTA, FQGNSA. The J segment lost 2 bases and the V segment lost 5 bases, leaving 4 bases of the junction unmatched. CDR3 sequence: CASSVQGGNYGYTF. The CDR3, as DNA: TGTGCCAGCAGCGTACAGGGGGGGAACTATGGCTACACCTTC. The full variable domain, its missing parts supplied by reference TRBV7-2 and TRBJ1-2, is GAGVSQSPSNKVTEKGKDVELRCDPISGHTALYWYRQSLGQGLEFLIYFQGNSAPDKSGLPSDRFSAERTGGSVSTLTIQRTQQEDSAVYLCASSVQGGNYGYTFGSGTRLTVV.

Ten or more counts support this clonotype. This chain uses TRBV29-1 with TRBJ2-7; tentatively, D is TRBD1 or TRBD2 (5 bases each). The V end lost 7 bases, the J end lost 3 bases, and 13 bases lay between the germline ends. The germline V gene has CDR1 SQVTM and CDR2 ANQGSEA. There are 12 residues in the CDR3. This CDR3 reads CSASGTHYEQYF. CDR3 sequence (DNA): TGCAGCGCCTCCGGGACGCACTACGAGCAGTACTTC.

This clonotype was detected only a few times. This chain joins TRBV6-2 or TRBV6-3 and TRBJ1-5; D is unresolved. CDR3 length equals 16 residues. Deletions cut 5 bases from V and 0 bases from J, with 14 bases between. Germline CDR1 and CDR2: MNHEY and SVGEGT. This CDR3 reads CASSTAVVGSNQPQHF. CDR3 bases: TGTGCCAGCAGTACCGCGGTGGTGGGTAGCAATCAGCCCCAGCATTTT.

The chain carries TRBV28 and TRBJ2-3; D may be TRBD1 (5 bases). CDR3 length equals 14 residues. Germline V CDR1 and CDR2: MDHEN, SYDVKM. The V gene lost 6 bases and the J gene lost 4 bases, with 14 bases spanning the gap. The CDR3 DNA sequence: TGTGCCAGCAGCCCAGGGTATAATCCAGATACGCAGTATTTT. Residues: CASSPGYNPDTQYF.

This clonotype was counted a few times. The CDR3 region is CASSFFHSQGRGEAFF. CDR3 coding DNA: TGTGCCAGCAGTTTTTTCCACTCCCAGGGAAGGGGTGAAGCTTTCTTT. This chain connects TRBV28 to TRBJ1-1; D is possibly TRBD1 (5 bases). V was trimmed by 3 bases and J by 7 bases, leaving 21 bases between them. Germline CDR1 is MDHEN and CDR2 is SYDVKM. This CDR3 region has 16 residues.

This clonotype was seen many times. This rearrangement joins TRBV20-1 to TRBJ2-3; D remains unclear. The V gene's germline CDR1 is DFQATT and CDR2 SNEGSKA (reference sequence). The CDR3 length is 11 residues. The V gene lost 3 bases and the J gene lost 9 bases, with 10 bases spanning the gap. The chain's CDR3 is CSARVGDTQYF. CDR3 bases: TGCAGTGCTAGGGTGGGCGACACGCAGTATTTT.

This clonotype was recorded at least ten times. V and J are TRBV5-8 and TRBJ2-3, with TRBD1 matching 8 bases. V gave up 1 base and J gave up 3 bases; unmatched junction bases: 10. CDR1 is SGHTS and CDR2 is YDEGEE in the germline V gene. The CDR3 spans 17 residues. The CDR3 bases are TGTGCCAGCAGCTTGCGGCGACAGGGGCTGGTGACAGATACGCAGTATTTT. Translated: CASSLRRQGLVTDTQYF.

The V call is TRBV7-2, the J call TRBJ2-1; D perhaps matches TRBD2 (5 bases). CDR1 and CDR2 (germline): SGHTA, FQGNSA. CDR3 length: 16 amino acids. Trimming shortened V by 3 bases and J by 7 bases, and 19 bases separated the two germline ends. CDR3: CASSFQEALGFNEQFF. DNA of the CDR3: TGTGCCAGCAGCTTTCAGGAGGCTTTAGGGTTTAATGAGCAGTTCTTC.

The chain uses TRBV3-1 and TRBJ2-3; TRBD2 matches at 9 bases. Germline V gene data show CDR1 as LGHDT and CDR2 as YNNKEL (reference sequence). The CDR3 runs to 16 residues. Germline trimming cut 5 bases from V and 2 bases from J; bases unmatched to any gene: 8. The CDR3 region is CASSSRPSGITDTQYF. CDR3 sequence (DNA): TGTGCCAGCAGCTCTAGGCCTAGCGGGATCACAGATACGCAGTATTTT.

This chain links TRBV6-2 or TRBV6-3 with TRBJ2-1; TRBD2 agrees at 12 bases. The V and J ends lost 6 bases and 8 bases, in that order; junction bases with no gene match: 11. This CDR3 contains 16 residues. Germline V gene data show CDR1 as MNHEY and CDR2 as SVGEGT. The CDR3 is CASRRPASGRADEQFF. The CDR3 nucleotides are TGTGCCAGCAGGCGACCTGCTAGCGGGAGGGCTGATGAGCAGTTCTTC.

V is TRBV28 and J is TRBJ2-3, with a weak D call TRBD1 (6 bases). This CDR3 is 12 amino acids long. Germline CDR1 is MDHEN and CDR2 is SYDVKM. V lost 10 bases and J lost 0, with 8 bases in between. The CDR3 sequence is CAIDRSTDTQYF. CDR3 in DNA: TGTGCCATAGACAGGAGCACAGATACGCAGTATTTT.

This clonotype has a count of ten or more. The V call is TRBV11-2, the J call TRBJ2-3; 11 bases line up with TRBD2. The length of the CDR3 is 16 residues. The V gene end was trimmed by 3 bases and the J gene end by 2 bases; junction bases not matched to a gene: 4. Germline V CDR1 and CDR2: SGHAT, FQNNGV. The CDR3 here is CASSFLAGGTTDTQYF. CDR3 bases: TGTGCCAGCAGCTTCTTAGCGGGAGGGACCACAGATACGCAGTATTTT.

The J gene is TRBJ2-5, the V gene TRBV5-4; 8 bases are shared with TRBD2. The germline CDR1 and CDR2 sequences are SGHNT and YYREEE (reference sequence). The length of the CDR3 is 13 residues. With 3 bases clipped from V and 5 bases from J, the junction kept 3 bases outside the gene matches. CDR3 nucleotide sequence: TGTGCCAGCAGCTCCGGGACTAGGGAGACCCAGTACTTC. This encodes CASSSGTRETQYF.

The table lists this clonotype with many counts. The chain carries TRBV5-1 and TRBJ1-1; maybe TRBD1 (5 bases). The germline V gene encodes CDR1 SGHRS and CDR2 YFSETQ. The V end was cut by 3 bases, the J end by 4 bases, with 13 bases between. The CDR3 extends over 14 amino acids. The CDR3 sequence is CASSSTGGATEAFF. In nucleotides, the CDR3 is TGCGCCAGCAGCTCTACAGGAGGGGCCACTGAAGCTTTCTTT.

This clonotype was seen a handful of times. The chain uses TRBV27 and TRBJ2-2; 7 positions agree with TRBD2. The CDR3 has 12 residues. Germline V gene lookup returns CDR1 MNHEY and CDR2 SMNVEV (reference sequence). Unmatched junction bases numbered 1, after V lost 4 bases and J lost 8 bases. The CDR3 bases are TGTGCCAGCAGTTGGGAGGGGGGGGAGCTGTTTTTT. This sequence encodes CASSWEGGELFF.

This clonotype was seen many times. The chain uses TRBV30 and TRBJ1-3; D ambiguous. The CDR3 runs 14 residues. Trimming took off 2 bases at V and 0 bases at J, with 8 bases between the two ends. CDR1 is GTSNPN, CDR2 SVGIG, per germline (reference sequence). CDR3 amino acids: CAWSRWDSGNTIYF. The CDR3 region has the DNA TGTGCCTGGAGTCGTTGGGACTCTGGAAACACCATATATTTT.

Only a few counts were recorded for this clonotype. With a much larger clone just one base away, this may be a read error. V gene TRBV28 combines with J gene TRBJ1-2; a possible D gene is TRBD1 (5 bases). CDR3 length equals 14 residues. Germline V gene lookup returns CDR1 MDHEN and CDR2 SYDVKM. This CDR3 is CASSLIRVSSGYIF. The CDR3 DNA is TGTGCCAGCAGTTTAATCAGGGTTTCGTCGGGCTACATCTTC.

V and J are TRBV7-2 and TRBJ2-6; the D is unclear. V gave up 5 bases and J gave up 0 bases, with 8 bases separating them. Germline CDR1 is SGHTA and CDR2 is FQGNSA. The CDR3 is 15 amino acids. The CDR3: CTSSLTYSGANVLTF. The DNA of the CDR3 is TGTACCAGCAGCCTGACCTACTCTGGGGCCAACGTCCTGACTTTC.

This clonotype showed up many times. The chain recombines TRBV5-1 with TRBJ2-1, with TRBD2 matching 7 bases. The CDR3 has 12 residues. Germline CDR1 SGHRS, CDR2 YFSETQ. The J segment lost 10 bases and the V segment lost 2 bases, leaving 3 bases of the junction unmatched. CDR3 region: CASSLLRGEQFF. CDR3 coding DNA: TGCGCCAGCAGCTTATTGCGGGGGGAGCAGTTCTTC.